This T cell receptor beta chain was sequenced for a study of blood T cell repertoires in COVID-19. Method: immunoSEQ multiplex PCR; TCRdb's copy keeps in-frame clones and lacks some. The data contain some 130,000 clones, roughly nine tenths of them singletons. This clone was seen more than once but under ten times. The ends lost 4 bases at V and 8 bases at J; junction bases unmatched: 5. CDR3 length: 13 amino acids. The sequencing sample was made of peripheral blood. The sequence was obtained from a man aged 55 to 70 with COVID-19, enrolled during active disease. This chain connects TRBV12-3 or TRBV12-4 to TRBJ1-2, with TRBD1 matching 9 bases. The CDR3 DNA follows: TGTGCCAGCAGTTGGGACAGGGAGGACGGCTACACCTTC. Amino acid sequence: CASSWDREDGYTF.